Reported below is one T cell receptor (beta chain). This clone was found a few times. Which antigen it targets is not known. No base qualities exist here, and no much larger clone lies one base off it. Other DNA variants within this sample encode the same CDR3. The cohort consisted of 650 to 850 healthy bone marrow donors. At the time of sampling, all cohort members were nominally healthy, though unrecorded immune exposures were likely present. The donor tested CMV seronegative, placing the donor among the 350 to 400 seronegative members of the cohort. A peripheral blood sample was provided by each donor, and peripheral blood mononuclear cells were used for TCR beta sequencing. The Qiagen DNeasy Blood Extraction Kit was used to extract genomic DNA from the blood cell samples. The V end gives up 0 bases and the J end 2 bases, leaving 2 bases in the junction not matched to a gene. Reading from cysteine to phenylalanine, the CDR3 counts 14 amino acids. Of all the DNA, just the CDR3 is kept, 42 bases in frame from base 1. CDR1 and CDR2 (SGHRS, YFSETQ) derive from the germline V gene.

The library was made by the immunoSEQ multiplex PCR assay. A mixture of 60 forward primers for TCR Vbeta segments and 13 reverse primers for TCR Jbeta segments was used in the multiplex PCR. A multiplex PCR assay on genomic DNA amplified the CDR3 region of rearranged TCR beta genes. On the Illumina HiSeq System, the amplified TCR beta libraries were sequenced as 87-base-pair reads. On the authors' methods: Across the 700 or so repertoires, a later analysis counted 80 million or so unique TCR beta chains, approximately 10 million of which were shared by at least two donors. Raw reads were error-corrected and collapsed into unique sequences by a nearest-neighbor algorithm in which closely related sequences were merged to remove PCR and sequencing errors. Alignment of CDR3 sequences to IMGT reference sequences was used to assign V, D and J gene segments. For a sequence to be retained, at least a six-nucleotide match to both a V gene segment and a J gene segment was required. A rearrangement was called productive if the CDR3 had no stop codons and remained in frame with V and J, and every other rearrangement was called non-productive. CDR3 was defined by IMGT convention, running from the second conserved V-encoded cysteine to the conserved J-encoded phenylalanine. The earlier analysis of 587 of the donors excluded any sequence lacking an unambiguous match to a single V gene segment. An earlier analysis of fewer than 750 of the donors classified V segments as functional when productive rearrangements were above 56.7% and as segregating when the standard deviation between donors was above 5%. A statistical classification framework was built for diagnosing cytomegalovirus status from the catalog of TCR beta chain sequences. V and J gene assignment, in a later analysis, came from comparing TCR nucleotide sequences with IMGT/GENE-DB human TR gene sequences. Using the TCRdist pipeline, a later analysis assigned CDR3 sequences along with most-parsimonious VDJ recombination scenarios. In a later analysis, each TCR beta chain was defined by its CDR3 amino acid sequence together with its V-gene family, and reads without a unique V-gene family were excluded. As a way to deal with suspected cross-contamination and a sequencing artifact, a later analysis dropped 450 to 600 nucleotide sequences that were highly shared and had low generation probability. For each public chain, a later analysis derived a clonal expansion index from normalized ranks of inferred template counts within each repertoire. In a later analysis, generation probabilities were computed with a VDJ recombination model fitted to out-of-frame rearrangements, and the resulting probabilities were checked against IGoR. A later analysis scored TCR-TCR, TCR-HLA and TCR-CMV co-occurrence with hypergeometric tests, applying a repertoire-size bias correction to TCR pairs. In a later analysis, false discovery rates were estimated by permuting HLA or CMV assignments 20 times. In a later analysis, co-occurring TCRs were grouped using DBSCAN, with TCRdist sequence similarity added in when clustering inside HLA-allele-positive subsets. Co-occurrence clustering excluded repertoires with fewer than 30,000 or more than 120,000 public chains, plus five with anomalous nucleotide sharing. The table comes from immuneACCESS by way of TCRdb, which keeps in-frame sequences with V and J called. Part of the clones is missing from these tables; in studies checked, under half for an unresolved V gene and the rest for unknown reasons. Clone size and the V and J calls come from that table; the DNA yielded D and trimming. The sample table shows fewer than 200,000 clones, and about two thirds are seen once. The ten most abundant clones make up 2.5% to 3% of the sample.

The sample comes from a study of cytomegalovirus exposure and HLA in healthy donors (TCRdb year 2017). General notes on the study: According to an earlier analysis of 587 of the donors, about 170 million T cells yielded 117 million unique TCR beta sequences and 276 Gb of sequence data. All discovery cohort repertoires had been generated using a single sequencing platform. The study was designed to test whether signatures of past pathogen exposure could be identified by cataloging public T cell receptors. Rather than using new phenotypic data, the later analysis identified candidate immune exposures from TCR beta sequences and from how often those sequences occurred across donors. Because of strong linkage in the cohort, roughly five DR-DQ haplotypes were treated as single units for association and clustering. HLA typing covered class I and class II loci at four-digit resolution. In a later genetic analysis, genome-wide SNP genotypes for about three fifths of the 666 donors were used, and that subset was treated as a discovery cohort. Typing coverage varied by locus: roughly 620-630 donors for A, B, C, DRB1 and DQB1; roughly 500 for DQA1; nearly 610 for DPA1; roughly 470 for DPB1. The genetic ancestry cluster associated with self-reported Caucasian donors included roughly 84% of the roughly 360 genotyped donors. On average, around 200,000 unique TCR beta nucleotide sequences were sequenced per donor among fewer than 500 genotyped donors of the cohort, with roughly 18% of those sequences being non-productive. To study patterns of TCR occurrence, a later analysis re-analyzed previously published TCR beta repertoires from 700 or so donors and added high-resolution HLA genotyping. Donor age, sex, ethnicity and CMV serostatus were collected together with the repertoire data. In addition to the first cohort of 650 to 750 subjects, a separate validation cohort of 130 or so different subjects was used. About 300 gigabases of sequencing data and around 85 million unique TCR sequences made up an early release that covered 500 to 650 HLA-typed donors. To decide whether each TCR beta V gene segment behaved as functional or pseudogenic, an earlier analysis of fewer than 750 of the donors relied on high-throughput TCR beta sequencing. Using immunosequencing, the study profiled T cell repertoires from about 650 subjects and related those repertoires to cytomegalovirus serostatus. To predict cytomegalovirus infection status, the study combined high-throughput TCR immunosequencing, statistical association of individual TCRs with disease status, and machine learning. General study outcomes and caveats: A later analysis associated some 17,000 TCR beta sequences with specific HLA alleles at a false discovery rate of 0.05. A later genetic analysis associated a missense DCLRE1C variant with V-gene and J-gene trimming of TCR beta chains, and an independent cohort replicated the association. According to a later analysis, TCR association rates differed among HLA loci, with DRB1 alleles showing the most associated TCRs and HLA-C alleles showing the fewest. A further reported finding was that TCR beta sequences accurately predicted the HLA-A and HLA-B alleles for most subjects in the first cohort. In vitro tests confirmed that a few of the cytomegalovirus-associated TCR beta chains recognize cytomegalovirus antigens. In the study, approximately 160 TCR beta chains were listed as associated with cytomegalovirus. The classifier was reported to diagnose cytomegalovirus status with high specificity and sensitivity in both the original and validation cohorts. Most CMV-associated TCR beta chains appeared to be HLA-restricted in a later analysis, and the HLA associations seemed to be driven largely by CMV exposure. Several of the top co-occurrence clusters appeared to be linked to parvovirus B19, influenza, CMV and Epstein-Barr virus, according to a later analysis. Because HLA typing was unavailable for some donors at each locus, only the typed subset was used in association tests. Most TCR sequences were observed very rarely across donors, whereas some public TCRs were present in many individuals. Roughly uniform sequencing depth across donors was assumed in presence/absence analyses, although this assumption may not hold. Linkage disequilibrium might explain the correlated functional status among segregating V segments, but an unknown experimental factor could not be excluded. Strong co-occurrence of HLA alleles, especially DR and DQ, made assigning TCR associations to individual alleles difficult. For the cohort, immune exposure information was limited to CMV serostatus. A cluster of highly shared sequence variants was judged likely to represent a technical artifact of the sequencing pipeline. According to the authors, the approach could potentially be generalized to other disease states and immunological phenotypes. Compared with the 666-donor mean, donors in an Asian-associated ancestry cluster had fewer N-insertions in productive TCRs, according to a later genetic analysis. Only TCR beta chains were sequenced in this cohort, and the absence of alpha or paired-chain data limited detectable features. Some IMGT-functional V segments, including TRBV6-2 and TRBV6-3, could not be told apart with the 87-base-pair reads, so those segments were excluded. In a later analysis, HLA-associated TCR beta chains showed more clonal expansion and lower generation probabilities than non-associated chains that were equally common. Because counts were too low, about 15 rarely observed V segments, including chromosome 9 orphons, were left out of the earlier analysis of 587 of the donors. Broadly in line with IMGT annotations, most TCR beta V segments showed up in productive rearrangements about 87% or about 30% of the time in an earlier analysis of around 600 of the donors.

The receptor was derived from a young woman in good health and CMV-seronegative. The chain links TRBV5-1 with TRBJ2-7, with TRBD1 matching 7 junction bases. Sequenced sample: PBMCs. CDR3 region: CASSLGQGAYEQYF. The sequence in DNA is TGCGCCAGCAGCTTGGGGCAGGGGGCCTACGAGCAGTACTTC. Joined to the reference TRBV5-1 and TRBJ2-7 proteins, this CDR3 gives the full variable domain: KAGVTQTPRYLIKTRGQQVTLSCSPISGHRSVSWYQQTPGQGLQFLFEYFSETQRNKGNFPGRFSGRQFSNSRSEMNVSTLELGDSALYLCASSLGQGAYEQYFGPGTRLTVT.